This entry lists 20 T cell receptor beta chains sequenced from one sample in a study of shared clonotypes between healthy human individuals. Sequenced by immunoSEQ multiplex PCR; TCRdb stores in-frame clones only, minus some. Among about a million clones, about 72% were seen once, and the ten largest hold 0.89%. What was sequenced was memory CD4+ T cells from PBMCs. Subset denoted: CD45RA-negative fraction. The receptors stem from a young man in good health. Some clones in this sample may be carry-over from other donors' samples.

The V gene is TRBV5-1, the J gene TRBJ1-4; D gene ambiguous. The V gene's germline CDR1 is SGHRS and CDR2 YFSETQ. The CDR3 contains 15 residues. The V and J ends lost 1 base and 5 bases respectively, with 12 bases between them. The DNA of the CDR3 is TGCGCCAGCAGCTTGTCGGGCCCCTGGAATGAAAAACTGTTTTTT. Its protein product is CASSLSGPWNEKLFF. Complete variable domain (other parts from reference TRBV5-1 and TRBJ1-4): KAGVTQTPRYLIKTRGQQVTLSCSPISGHRSVSWYQQTPGQGLQFLFEYFSETQRNKGNFPGRFSGRQFSNSRSEMNVSTLELGDSALYLCASSLSGPWNEKLFFGSGTQLSVL.

The J gene is TRBJ1-3, the V gene TRBV9; D not resolved. V dropped 3 bases and J dropped 0 bases, with 10 bases sitting between them. The CDR3 runs to 15 residues. From germline, CDR1 is SGDLS and CDR2 YYNGEE. In nucleotides, the CDR3 is TGTGCCAGCAGCGGCACTCAGGTCTCTGGAAACACCATATATTTT. Protein product: CASSGTQVSGNTIYF.

The J gene is TRBJ1-4, the V gene TRBV2, with 11 positions matching TRBD1. V lost 6 bases, J lost 8 bases, and 5 bases stayed unmatched. This CDR3 has 14 amino acids. The germline V gene has CDR1 SNHLY and CDR2 FYNNEI. The CDR3 DNA follows: TGTGCCAGCAGCGGACAGGGGGCTTGGGAAAAACTGTTTTTT. This gives the protein CASSGQGAWEKLFF.

The CDR3 sequence: CASRRDSSSNQPQHF. The CDR3 bases are TGTGCCAGCAGACGTGACAGTTCTAGCAATCAGCCCCAGCATTTT. The chain employs TRBV6-6 and TRBJ1-5; weak D call: TRBD1 (5 bases). This CDR3 spans 15 amino acids. The germline CDR1 and CDR2 sequences are MNHNY and SVGAGI (reference sequence). The ends were cut back, 6 bases at V and 0 bases at J, with 12 bases in the middle.

This chain connects TRBV27 to TRBJ2-7, with D perhaps matching TRBD1 or TRBD2 (7 bases each). Germline loops: CDR1 MNHEY, CDR2 SMNVEV (reference sequence). The V end was cut by 6 bases, the J end by 4 bases, with 19 bases between. The length of the CDR3 is 15 residues. The CDR3 loop reads CASRYNRGGGYEQYF. The DNA for the CDR3 is TGTGCCAGCAGATATAACAGGGGAGGGGGGTACGAGCAGTACTTC.

J is TRBJ2-1 and V is TRBV5-1; 9 nucleotides align to TRBD2. From germline, CDR1 is SGHRS and CDR2 YFSETQ. The CDR3 extends over 17 amino acids. The V and J ends lost 6 bases and 8 bases, in that order; junction bases with no gene match: 18. The chain's CDR3 is CASTPAGSSGTQDEQFF. The CDR3 DNA reads as TGCGCCAGCACCCCCGCCGGCTCTAGCGGGACTCAGGATGAGCAGTTCTTC.

Turning to this clone: Given a much more abundant clone one base away, this may be a read error. The V gene is TRBV30, the J gene TRBJ2-7; D remains unclear. There are 13 residues in the CDR3. V was clipped by 0 bases and J by 12 bases, with 18 bases between them. Germline loops: CDR1 GTSNPN, CDR2 SVGIG (reference sequence). The chain's CDR3 is CAWSVPAEPFAYF. The CDR3 DNA reads as TGTGCCTGGAGTGTGCCGGCGGAGCCGTTTGCGTACTTC. The whole variable domain, remainder taken from reference TRBV30 and TRBJ2-7, is SQTIHQWPATLVQPVGSPLSLECTVEGTSNPNLYWYRQAAGRGLQLLFYSVGIGQISSEVPQNLSASRPQDRQFILSSKKLLLSDSGFYLCAWSVPAEPFAYFGPGTRLTVT.

The chain joins TRBV7-2 to TRBJ1-1, with 7 bases fitting TRBD1. The CDR3 extends over 16 amino acids. CDR1 is SGHTA and CDR2 is FQGNSA in the germline V gene. The V segment lost 0 bases and the J segment 0 bases; nucleotides outside the gene matches: 4. The CDR3 DNA reads as TGTGCCAGCAGCTTAGCGCCGGGACAGCTGAACACTGAAGCTTTCTTT. It yields the protein CASSLAPGQLNTEAFF.

The rearrangement joins TRBV28 to TRBJ1-2; D is uncertain. Trimming stripped 7 bases from V and 7 bases from J, with 13 bases between. This CDR3 is 12 amino acids long. The germline gives CDR1 MDHEN, CDR2 SYDVKM. The DNA of the CDR3 is TGTGCCAGCACCGCTTTTGAGGGTGGCTACACCTTC. Translating it yields CASTAFEGGYTF.

The chain carries TRBV18 and TRBJ1-2; D remains unclear. CDR1 is KGHSH and CDR2 is LQKENI in the germline V gene. V was trimmed by 3 bases and J by 3 bases, leaving 20 bases between them. The CDR3 sequence is 17 residues long. CDR3 loop: CASSPTMEGGLDYGYTF. DNA of the CDR3: TGTGCCAGCTCACCCACTATGGAGGGCGGATTGGACTATGGCTACACCTTC.

The rearrangement uses TRBV6-5 and TRBJ2-7, with D perhaps being TRBD1 or TRBD2 (5 bases each). This CDR3 spans 15 amino acids. Germline CDR1 reads MNHEY; CDR2 reads SVGAGI. Trimming shortened V by 2 bases and J by 2 bases, and 13 bases separated the two germline ends. The chain's CDR3 is CASSYGFRGPYEQYF. CDR3 coding DNA: TGTGCCAGCAGTTACGGGTTCCGGGGCCCCTACGAGCAGTACTTC.

The chain has TRBV5-8 and TRBJ2-3; D gene ambiguous. Trimming left V 1 base short and J 0 bases short, with 6 bases between. Germline CDR1 and CDR2: SGHTS and YDEGEE. This CDR3 spans 14 amino acids. CDR3 residues: CASSLFGSTDTQYF. CDR3 DNA sequence: TGTGCCAGCAGCTTGTTCGGGAGCACAGATACGCAGTATTTT.

A single count supports this clone. This rearrangement joins TRBV10-3 to TRBJ2-1; TRBD2 matches 10 bases. There are 15 residues in the CDR3. Trimming took 6 bases from V and 7 from J; bases not matched to a gene: 9. The germline V gene has CDR1 ENHRY and CDR2 SYGVKD. Here the CDR3 reads CAIRTLAGVKNEQFF. The CDR3 DNA sequence: TGTGCCATCAGAACCCTAGCGGGAGTGAAGAATGAGCAGTTCTTC.

This chain uses TRBV4-2 with TRBJ2-7; 10 bases map to TRBD2. The trim removed 4 bases at V and 7 bases at J, leaving 7 bases unmatched. Per the germline V gene, CDR1 is LGHNA and CDR2 is YNFKEQ. CDR3 length equals 14 residues. CDR3 loop: CASSLSSGRDEQYF. Written as DNA, the CDR3 is TGTGCCAGCAGCCTGTCTAGCGGGAGAGATGAGCAGTACTTC.

The V and J genes are TRBV28 and TRBJ1-1, with D unclear. Germline V gives CDR1 MDHEN, CDR2 SYDVKM. This CDR3 region has 13 residues. V was cut by 8 bases and J by 7 bases, with 17 bases left in between. DNA of the CDR3: TGTGCCAGCGCTCGTGGGTGGCCCGTTGAAGCTTTCTTT. Its translation is CASARGWPVEAFF.

The table lists this clone with a few counts. This rearrangement joins TRBV5-1 to TRBJ2-7; D tentatively reads TRBD1 or TRBD2 (5 bases each). Trimming pared 7 bases from V and 3 bases from J, leaving 14 bases between. The CDR3 has 13 amino acids. The germline CDR1 and CDR2 sequences are SGHRS and YFSETQ. CDR3 sequence reads: CASQGVGGYEQYF. The CDR3 bases are TGCGCCAGCCAGGGCGTTGGGGGCTACGAGCAGTACTTC.

The chain links TRBV4-3 to TRBJ1-2; 7 bases map to TRBD1. The germline gives CDR1 LGHNA, CDR2 YSLEER. The CDR3 totals 15 residues. Losses at the gene ends were 0 bases for V and 6 bases for J; bases not matched to a gene: 7. For the CDR3, the DNA is TGCGCCAGCAGCCAAGATGTAAGAGGGGGCAATGGCTACACCTTC. It is translated as CASSQDVRGGNGYTF.

This clone came up a few times. V is TRBV28 and J is TRBJ1-1; perhaps TRBD1 as D (6 bases). V was trimmed by 7 bases and J by 2 bases, leaving 17 bases between them. Germline lookup yields CDR1 MDHEN and CDR2 SYDVKM. This CDR3 has 15 residues. In nucleotides, the CDR3 is TGTGCCAGCAAGGGGGATGGGGGAGGAAACACTGAAGCTTTCTTT. Its protein product is CASKGDGGGNTEAFF.

This clone was seen more than once but under ten times. The CDR3 protein is CASTPSGAPYEQYF. The DNA for the CDR3 is TGTGCCAGCACCCCTAGCGGAGCTCCTTACGAGCAGTACTTC. The V and J genes are TRBV28 and TRBJ2-7; TRBD2 aligns across 7 bases. This CDR3 is built from 14 residues. With V trimmed by 7 bases and J by 4 bases, 10 bases remained unmatched. Germline values: CDR1 MDHEN, CDR2 SYDVKM.

This clone was detected a few times. This chain links TRBV27 with TRBJ2-1; no clear D. V was shortened by 4 bases and J by 3 bases, with 13 bases between the two germline ends. Germline CDR1 reads MNHEY; CDR2 reads SMNVEV (reference sequence). This CDR3 spans 15 amino acids. The CDR3 sequence is CASSSGFLYYNEQFF. As DNA, the CDR3 is TGTGCCAGCAGTTCCGGGTTTCTTTACTACAATGAGCAGTTCTTC.